These 15 T cell receptor beta chains share one sample of origin, sequenced in a study of identical twins. TCRdb ran MiXCR on the 5' RACE reads and lists one entry per CDR3 protein. The sample shows some 630,000 distinct CDR3 sequences, about 7% of them seen only once. These data also featured in a second study, about yellow fever vaccine responses in identical twins.

The material sequenced was PBMCs. These TCRs come from a woman under 30 in good health.

The chain is built from TRBV10-1 and TRBJ2-2; 7 nucleotides agree with TRBD1. This CDR3 is built from 18 residues. Germline V CDR1 and CDR2: WNHNN, SYGVQD (reference sequence). After removal of 0 bases from V and 0 bases from J, the junction contained 7 bases not matched to a gene. CDR3 nucleotides: TGCGCCAGCAGTGAGTCTGGGGGTGACAGGGCGAACACCGGGGAGCTGTTTTTT. The encoded protein is CASSESGGDRANTGELFF.

The sample holds many counts of this clonotype. V gene TRBV24-1 combines with J gene TRBJ2-3; 9 bases map to TRBD2. CDR1 and CDR2 (germline): KGHDR, SFDVKD. This CDR3 is 14 amino acids long. V lost 6 bases to trimming and J lost 4 bases; unmatched junction nucleotides: 4. The CDR3 region has the DNA TGTGCCACCAGTCCGGGACTAGCTGCAGATACGCAGTATTTT. Amino acids: CATSPGLAADTQYF.

The genes are TRBV20-1 and TRBJ2-7; D possibly corresponds to TRBD2 (6 bases). This CDR3 is built from 12 residues. The V end was cut by 3 bases, the J end by 6 bases, with 12 bases between. Germline V gene data show CDR1 as DFQATT and CDR2 as SNEGSKA (reference sequence). CDR3 sequence reads: CSARGLGSEQYV. The CDR3 DNA reads TGCAGTGCTAGGGGACTTGGTTCCGAGCAGTACGTC.

This clonotype was counted a few times. In nucleotides, the CDR3 is TGTGCCAGCAGCTCCTCCGGGGGACAGGGGGGCCAAGAGACCCAGTACTTC. Translation: CASSSSGGQGGQETQYF. The gene calls are TRBV7-9 and TRBJ2-5, with 11 bases lining up with TRBD1. The CDR3 contains 17 residues. Trimming at V came to 4 bases and at J to 1 base, leaving 8 bases not matched to a gene. Germline CDR1 is SEHNR and CDR2 is FQNEAQ (reference sequence). The full variable domain, in which reference TRBV7-9 and TRBJ2-5 provide the parts outside the CDR3, is DTGVSQNPRHKITKRGQNVTFRCDPISEHNRLYWYRQTLGQGPEFLTYFQNEAQLEKSRLLSDRFSAERPKGSFSTLEIQRTEQGDSAMYLCASSSSGGQGGQETQYFGPGTRLLVL.

There are a few counts of this clonotype. The CDR3 DNA reads as TGCAGTGCTAGAGATAGCGGGAGGGGTGGGAAGAATGAGCAGTTCTTC. It specifies CSARDSGRGGKNEQFF. The V gene is TRBV20-1, the J gene TRBJ2-1; 11 bases fit TRBD2. This CDR3 has 16 residues. With 0 bases clipped from V and 7 bases from J, the junction kept 8 bases outside the gene matches. Germline V CDR1 and CDR2: DFQATT, SNEGSKA (reference sequence).

This clonotype was seen a few times. The chain is built from TRBV5-1 and TRBJ1-1; 9 bases fit TRBD1. V shed 0 bases and J 0 bases; nucleotides not matched to a gene: 3. CDR3 size: 16 residues. The germline CDR1 and CDR2 sequences are SGHRS and YFSETQ. The CDR3 coding sequence is TGCGCCAGCAGCTTGGGACAGGGGGTACTGAACACTGAAGCTTTCTTT. This codes for CASSLGQGVLNTEAFF. The variable domain in full, with the rest retrieved from reference TRBV5-1 and TRBJ1-1, is KAGVTQTPRYLIKTRGQQVTLSCSPISGHRSVSWYQQTPGQGLQFLFEYFSETQRNKGNFPGRFSGRQFSNSRSEMNVSTLELGDSALYLCASSLGQGVLNTEAFFGQGTRLTVV.

The sample holds a few counts of this clonotype. The CDR3 loop is CSARREGRAGVNEQYF. DNA for the CDR3: TGCAGTGCTAGGAGGGAAGGTCGCGCGGGAGTGAACGAGCAGTACTTC. J is TRBJ2-7 and V is TRBV20-1; 7 bases line up with TRBD2. The CDR3 extends over 16 amino acids. The J segment lost 5 bases and the V segment lost 3 bases, leaving 16 bases of the junction unmatched. Germline V CDR1 and CDR2: DFQATT, SNEGSKA (reference sequence).

There are a few counts of this clonotype. The chain has TRBV5-1 and TRBJ2-2; 7 bases agree with TRBD2. Germline values: CDR1 SGHRS, CDR2 YFSETQ. The ends lost 2 bases at V and 0 bases at J; junction bases unmatched: 16. The CDR3 has 20 residues. The CDR3 DNA reads TGCGCCAGCAGCTTCTTGGGACTACCGCACGGAGCAGCGAACACCGGGGAGCTGTTTTTT. Translation gives CASSFLGLPHGAANTGELFF.

This clonotype turned up a few times. This chain connects TRBV20-1 to TRBJ2-3; D call uncertain. The CDR3 is 12 residues long. Germline CDR1 DFQATT, CDR2 SNEGSKA (reference sequence). Trimming left V 6 bases short and J 6 bases short, with 13 bases between. This chain's CDR3 is CSAPPRRDTQYF. The CDR3 nucleotides read TGCAGTGCACCTCCTAGGCGGGATACGCAGTATTTT.

The rearrangement joins TRBV7-3 to TRBJ2-7; D perhaps matches TRBD2 (6 bases). V lost 5 bases, J lost 1 base, and 12 bases lay in between. CDR3 length equals 14 residues. The germline CDR1 and CDR2 sequences are SGHTA and FQGTGA. CDR3 in DNA: TGTGCCAGCAGCCGTAAGAGCGGGTCCTACGAGCAGTACTTC. Amino acids: CASSRKSGSYEQYF. Variable domain in full (rest from reference TRBV7-3 and TRBJ2-7): GAGVSQTPSNKVTEKGKYVELRCDPISGHTALYWYRQSLGQGPEFLIYFQGTGAADDSGLPNDRFFAVRPEGSVSTLKIQRTERGDSAVYLCASSRKSGSYEQYFGPGTRLTVT.

The V call is TRBV28, the J call TRBJ2-3; 7 nucleotides agree with TRBD2. The V and J ends lost 7 bases and 4 bases, in that order; junction bases with no gene match: 11. CDR1 is MDHEN, CDR2 SYDVKM, per germline. The length of the CDR3 is 15 residues. The DNA of the CDR3 is TGTGCCAGCAACCAAGCGGGAACGGGCGCAGATACGCAGTATTTT. Amino acid sequence: CASNQAGTGADTQYF.

The gene calls are TRBV14 and TRBJ2-5; possibly TRBD1 for D (6 bases). CDR1 and CDR2 from the germline V gene are SGHDN and FVKESK. The CDR3 consists of 18 residues. V gave up 1 base and J gave up 2 bases, with 20 bases separating them. The CDR3 sequence: CASSQVSPQTGIQETQYF. CDR3 nucleotides: TGTGCCAGCAGCCAAGTTTCGCCCCAGACAGGAATTCAAGAGACCCAGTACTTC. Using reference TRBV14 and TRBJ2-5 for the parts outside the CDR3, the full variable domain is EAGVTQFPSHSVIEKGQTVTLRCDPISGHDNLYWYRRVMGKEIKFLLHFVKESKQDESGMPNNRFLAERTGGTYSTLKVQPAELEDSGVYFCASSQVSPQTGIQETQYFGPGTRLLVL.

The rearrangement links TRBV28 to TRBJ2-5, with D possibly being TRBD1 or TRBD2 (6 bases each). From germline, CDR1 is MDHEN and CDR2 SYDVKM. V gave up 5 bases and J gave up 11 bases, with 15 bases separating them. This CDR3 region has 12 residues. In DNA, the CDR3 is TGTGCCAGCAGTCCCCGAGGGGGAGGACAGTACTTC. Protein product: CASSPRGGGQYF.

The sample holds a few counts of this clonotype. The J gene is TRBJ2-3, the V gene TRBV20-1; D gene uncertain. Germline V CDR1 and CDR2: DFQATT, SNEGSKA (reference sequence). V lost 3 bases and J 1 base, leaving 14 bases between the germline ends. This CDR3 spans 15 amino acids. CDR3 region: CSASVRSQGTDTQYF. CDR3 DNA sequence: TGCAGTGCTAGCGTACGTAGCCAGGGCACAGATACGCAGTATTTT.

The chain recombines TRBV10-3 with TRBJ1-3; D gene ambiguous. The CDR3 extends over 15 amino acids. The V end was cut by 2 bases, the J end by 4 bases, with 12 bases between. CDR1 is ENHRY, CDR2 SYGVKD, per germline. Here the CDR3 reads CAISERPLAGNTIYF. The CDR3 DNA reads TGTGCCATCAGTGAGAGGCCGCTAGCGGGAAACACCATATATTTT.